Presented here are 28 T cell receptor beta chains from one specimen sequenced in a study of blood T cells in healthy people across ages. Then a second PCR, running roughly 7 to 11 cycles, was carried out with a sample-barcoded 5' primer and a J-beta primer mix. TCRdb ran MiXCR on the 5' RACE reads and lists one entry per CDR3 protein. The sample has hundreds of thousands of distinct CDR3 sequences; 53% are singletons. Material for sequencing was blood. The source is a man older than 75 in good health.

With respect to this clonotype: A much larger clone is a single base away; this may be a read error. V usage is TRBV25-1 and J usage is TRBJ1-1; D is perhaps TRBD1 (5 bases). Germline assignment: CDR1 MGHDK and CDR2 SYGVNS. With 4 bases removed from V and 3 bases from J, the gap between germline ends came to 15 bases. The CDR3 is 15 residues long. DNA of the CDR3: TGTGCCAGCAGTGGACGCAGGGCTGAGGACACTGAAGCTTTCTTT. Amino acid sequence: CASSGRRAEDTEAFF.

This chain joins TRBV12-3 or TRBV12-4 and TRBJ2-5, with 7 bases aligning to TRBD1. Unmatched junction bases numbered 7, after V lost 5 bases and J lost 4 bases. This CDR3 has 14 residues. The CDR3 bases are TGTGCCAGCAGTGGTGAAGGGGGCGTAGAGACCCAGTACTTC. Translating gives CASSGEGGVETQYF.

This chain links TRBV29-1 with TRBJ2-5; D unclear. V gave up 4 bases and J gave up 11 bases, with 23 bases separating them. CDR3 length: 14 residues. Germline CDR1 reads SQVTM; CDR2 reads ANQGSEA. CDR3 bases: TGCAGCGTTGTGGTTTTGTCGGCTAAATCTGAGCAGTACTTC. The encoded protein is CSVVVLSAKSEQYF.

The V gene is TRBV11-2, the J gene TRBJ2-5; 7 bases fit TRBD1. The DNA end is a closer match to TRBJ2-7, so the J assignment may be wrong. CDR3 size: 15 residues. Per germline, CDR1 SGHAT and CDR2 FQNNGV. In DNA form, the CDR3 reads TGTGCCAGCAGCTTAAGGCCCGGGACAGAAGCCGAGCAGTACTTC. As protein: CASSLRPGTEAEQYF.

This clonotype has just a few counts. The chain is built from TRBV29-1 and TRBJ2-7, with D unresolved. The CDR3 extends over 11 amino acids. Germline CDR1 SQVTM, CDR2 ANQGSEA. Trimming removed 5 bases at V and 0 bases at J, with 5 bases between. The CDR3 reads CSVPGSYEQYF. The CDR3, as DNA: TGCAGCGTTCCTGGCTCCTACGAGCAGTACTTC.

J is TRBJ2-5 and V is TRBV20-1, with D hard to call. This CDR3 region has 10 residues. Germline loops: CDR1 DFQATT, CDR2 SNEGSKA (reference sequence). The CDR3 spells CSGTQETQYF. DNA for the CDR3: TGCAGCGGCACGCAAGAGACCCAGTACTTC.

This chain joins TRBV7-9 and TRBJ1-2, with TRBD1 identical over 10 bases. The CDR3 covers 16 residues. Per the germline V gene, CDR1 is SEHNR and CDR2 is FQNEAQ (reference sequence). V was clipped by 5 bases and J by 0 bases; unmatched bases: 6. The DNA for the CDR3 is TGTGCCAGCAGCCCCTTCGGACAGGGGGCTAACTATGGCTACACCTTC. Encoded protein: CASSPFGQGANYGYTF.

This clonotype was seen more than once but under ten times. The chain carries TRBV7-9 and TRBJ2-7; D unclear. The length of the CDR3 is 15 residues. Germline values: CDR1 SEHNR, CDR2 FQNEAQ (reference sequence). The germline V and J ends were trimmed by 3 bases and 6 bases, with 18 bases remaining between them. As DNA, the CDR3 is TGTGCCAGCAGCTTCAGTACGGGCAGCACCGTCGAGCAGTACTTC. Translating it yields CASSFSTGSTVEQYF.

This chain joins TRBV6-5 and TRBJ1-6, with D hard to call. CDR3 length equals 15 residues. Trimming pared 6 bases from V and 5 bases from J, leaving 14 bases between. Germline V gene sequence: CDR1 MNHEY, CDR2 SVGAGI. CDR3 DNA: TGTGCCAGCAGCCTCGGACGGCCTGATAATTCACCCCTCCACTTT. It yields the protein CASSLGRPDNSPLHF.

The V call is TRBV7-9, the J call TRBJ2-1; TRBD2 agrees at 7 bases. The ends lost 0 bases at V and 4 bases at J; junction bases unmatched: 15. The CDR3 spans 19 residues. Germline V gene data show CDR1 as SEHNR and CDR2 as FQNEAQ (reference sequence). The CDR3 region is CASSLAWTERDFLYNEQFF. Written as DNA, the CDR3 is TGTGCCAGCAGCTTAGCATGGACGGAGCGGGATTTTCTTTACAATGAGCAGTTCTTC.

The chain employs TRBV29-1 and TRBJ2-5, with D maybe TRBD1 (5 bases). This CDR3 comprises 16 residues. Germline V gives CDR1 SQVTM, CDR2 ANQGSEA. With 3 bases removed from V and 1 base from J, the gap between germline ends came to 18 bases. The CDR3 DNA follows: TGCAGCGTTGATCGGGTGGGGATTGGGGCCCAAGAGACCCAGTACTTC. Protein sequence: CSVDRVGIGAQETQYF.

The chain combines TRBV6-1 with TRBJ2-5; 9 bases map to TRBD1. J was trimmed by 4 bases and V by 2 bases; bases with no gene match: 11. The CDR3 is made up of 17 amino acids. The germline CDR1 and CDR2 sequences are MNHNS and SASEGT. The chain's CDR3 is CASSEFGTGIGGETQYF. CDR3 coding DNA: TGTGCCAGCAGTGAATTTGGGACAGGGATCGGAGGAGAGACCCAGTACTTC.

The chain uses TRBV20-1 and TRBJ2-7, with a tentative D call TRBD1 (6 bases). Germline assignment: CDR1 DFQATT and CDR2 SNEGSKA (reference sequence). Trimming cost V 2 bases and J 0 bases, with 14 bases left between them. The CDR3 loop spans 15 amino acids. CDR3 loop: CSARRGHRSSYEQYF. In DNA form, the CDR3 reads TGCAGTGCTAGACGGGGACACAGGAGCTCCTACGAGCAGTACTTC.

V usage is TRBV9 and J usage is TRBJ2-7; TRBD1 is a possible D gene (6 bases). The end of the DNA is better explained by TRBJ2-5, so the J call may be wrong. Germline lookup yields CDR1 SGDLS and CDR2 YYNGEE. This CDR3 region has 16 residues. CDR3 sequence: CASSVEAGEGTETQYF. CDR3 DNA: TGTGCCAGCAGCGTAGAGGCAGGGGAAGGCACGGAGACCCAGTACTTC.

The rearrangement links TRBV4-1 to TRBJ1-2; 10 nucleotides line up with TRBD1. V gave up 7 bases and J gave up 0 bases; unmatched junction bases: 11. CDR3 length: 17 amino acids. The germline CDR1 and CDR2 sequences are MGHRA and YSYEKL. CDR3 loop: CASTPTGGFFSNYGYTF. CDR3 coding DNA: TGCGCCAGCACCCCGACAGGGGGCTTCTTTTCTAACTATGGCTACACCTTC.

With respect to this clonotype: One junction end does not reproduce the germline sequence, and a read error may be involved. The chain employs TRBV20-1 and TRBJ1-1, with D possibly TRBD1 on 5 matching bases. The CDR3 covers 14 residues. The germline CDR1 and CDR2 sequences are DFQATT and SNEGSKA (reference sequence). DNA of the CDR3: TGCAGTACTAGAAGCAGGGTTGGGAACACTGAAGCTTTCTTT. Translation gives CSTRSRVGNTEAFF.

The genes are TRBV13 and TRBJ1-1; D may be TRBD1 (5 bases). Germline values: CDR1 PRHDT, CDR2 FYEKMQ (reference sequence). V lost 5 bases and J lost 5, with 15 bases in between. The CDR3 covers 14 residues. As DNA, the CDR3 is TGTGCCAGCAGCAGGGGACGGCCAGGGACTGAAGCTTTCTTT. It yields the protein CASSRGRPGTEAFF. The complete variable domain, with remaining parts taken from reference TRBV13 and TRBJ1-1, reads AAGVIQSPRHLIKEKRETATLKCYPIPRHDTVYWYQQGPGQDPQFLISFYEKMQSDKGSIPDRFSAQQFSDYHSELNMSSLELGDSALYFCASSRGRPGTEAFFGQGTRLTVV.

This chain links TRBV4-2 with TRBJ1-1; D gene unclear. Per the germline V gene, CDR1 is LGHNA and CDR2 is YNFKEQ. The V end lost 1 base, the J end lost 5 bases, and 8 bases lay between the germline ends. The CDR3 is made up of 13 amino acids. As DNA, the CDR3 is TGTGCCAGCAGCCAAGTGCTTACGACTGAAGCTTTCTTT. Amino acids: CASSQVLTTEAFF.

The gene calls are TRBV5-1 and TRBJ2-1; D call uncertain. Trimming left V 6 bases short and J 7 bases short, with 14 bases between. Germline V lookup: CDR1 SGHRS, CDR2 YFSETQ. The CDR3 sequence is 13 residues long. The CDR3 loop reads CASTRDSLNEQFF. In nucleotides, the CDR3 is TGCGCCAGCACCAGAGACTCGTTGAATGAGCAGTTCTTC.

V and J are TRBV24-1 and TRBJ2-1, with 8 bases lining up with TRBD1. This CDR3 has 15 amino acids. After removal of 7 bases from V and 4 bases from J, the junction contained 8 bases not matched to a gene. Germline V lookup: CDR1 KGHDR, CDR2 SFDVKD. The CDR3 coding sequence is TGTGCCACCAGCGAGACAGGGGCGGCGTACAATGAGCAGTTCTTC. Encoded protein: CATSETGAAYNEQFF.

This clonotype has more than one count but fewer than ten. The V and J genes are TRBV20-1 and TRBJ1-1; no firm D call. Trimming left V 3 bases short and J 0 bases short, with 14 bases between. The CDR3 is 15 residues long. The germline V gene encodes CDR1 DFQATT and CDR2 SNEGSKA (reference sequence). As DNA, the CDR3 is TGCAGTGCTAGTCCATATGGACTGTTGAACACTGAAGCTTTCTTT. Its translation: CSASPYGLLNTEAFF.

V is TRBV11-3 and J is TRBJ2-2; D not resolved. CDR3 size: 15 residues. Germline V gene sequence: CDR1 SGHNT, CDR2 YENEEA. Trimming removed 5 bases at V and 0 bases at J, with 10 bases between. Here the CDR3 DNA reads TGTGCCAGCAGCCCGGACGGTTCGAACACCGGGGAGCTGTTTTTT. It specifies CASSPDGSNTGELFF. The complete variable domain, with remaining parts taken from reference TRBV11-3 and TRBJ2-2, reads EAGVVQSPRYKIIEKKQPVAFWCNPISGHNTLYWYLQNLGQGPELLIRYENEEAVDDSQLPKDRFSAERLKGVDSTLKIQPAELGDSAVYLCASSPDGSNTGELFFGEGSRLTVL.

The V call is TRBV29-1, the J call TRBJ1-1; D may be TRBD1 (6 bases). The CDR3 is 14 amino acids. Germline V lookup: CDR1 SQVTM, CDR2 ANQGSEA. V was clipped by 5 bases and J by 4 bases, with 17 bases between them. The CDR3 DNA follows: TGCAGCGTTCGACTGAGGGGGGGTAGCACTGAAGCTTTCTTT. This codes for CSVRLRGGSTEAFF.

This clonotype has only one observation. This chain joins TRBV29-1 and TRBJ2-7; 8 bases are a match to TRBD1. The V segment lost 4 bases and the J segment 6 bases; nucleotides outside the gene matches: 8. The CDR3 runs to 13 residues. CDR1 is SQVTM and CDR2 is ANQGSEA in the germline V gene. CDR3 sequence reads: CSVARTGICEQYF. The CDR3 DNA reads as TGCAGCGTTGCCCGGACAGGGATCTGCGAGCAGTACTTC.

The table lists this clonotype with a few counts. The CDR3 here is CASSYGREADGYTF. The CDR3 bases are TGTGCCAGCAGTTACGGCAGGGAGGCGGATGGCTACACCTTC. The chain employs TRBV12-3 or TRBV12-4 and TRBJ1-2, with D maybe TRBD1 (5 bases). The CDR3 is 14 amino acids. V was pared by 4 bases and J by 6 bases, with 15 bases between.

This clonotype occurred a few times. V usage is TRBV12-3 or TRBV12-4 and J usage is TRBJ1-1, with D hard to call. This CDR3 contains 15 residues. Trimming stripped 2 bases from V and 2 bases from J, with 12 bases between. The DNA for the CDR3 is TGTGCCAGCAGTTTAAGAGTCAGCCGAAACACTGAAGCTTTCTTT. Its protein is CASSLRVSRNTEAFF.

The J gene is TRBJ2-4, the V gene TRBV2; D is uncertain. V lost 6 bases and J lost 0, with 12 bases in between. The germline gives CDR1 SNHLY, CDR2 FYNNEI. The CDR3 spans 15 residues. CDR3: CASSPIDLAKNIQYF. The DNA for the CDR3 is TGTGCCAGCAGCCCCATAGACCTAGCCAAAAACATTCAGTACTTC.

This clonotype was counted a few times. This sequence joins TRBV12-3 or TRBV12-4 and TRBJ1-5; 7 bases are a match to TRBD1. The J segment lost 1 base and the V segment lost 4 bases, leaving 4 bases of the junction unmatched. The CDR3 loop spans 15 amino acids. The CDR3 DNA reads TGTGCCAGCAGTTCCAGGGGGTCCAGCAATCAGCCCCAGCATTTT. Encoded protein: CASSSRGSSNQPQHF.